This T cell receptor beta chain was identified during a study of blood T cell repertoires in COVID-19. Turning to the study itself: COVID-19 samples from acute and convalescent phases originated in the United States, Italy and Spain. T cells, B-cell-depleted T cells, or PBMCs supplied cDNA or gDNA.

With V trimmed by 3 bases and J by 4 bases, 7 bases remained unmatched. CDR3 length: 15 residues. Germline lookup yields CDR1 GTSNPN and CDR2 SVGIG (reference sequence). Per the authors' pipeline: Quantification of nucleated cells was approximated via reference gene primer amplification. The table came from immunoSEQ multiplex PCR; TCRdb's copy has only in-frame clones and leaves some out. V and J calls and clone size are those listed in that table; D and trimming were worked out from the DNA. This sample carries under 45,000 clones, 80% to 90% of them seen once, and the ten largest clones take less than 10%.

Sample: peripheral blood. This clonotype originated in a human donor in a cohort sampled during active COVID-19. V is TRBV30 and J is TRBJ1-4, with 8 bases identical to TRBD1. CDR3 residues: CAWSLQDRDNEKLFF. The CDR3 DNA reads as TGTGCCTGGAGCCTCCAGGACAGGGATAATGAAAAACTGTTTTTT.